Listed below are T cell receptor beta chains from one sample, sequenced in a study of blood T cell repertoires in COVID-19. Clones were sequenced by immunoSEQ multiplex PCR, and TCRdb holds only the in-frame ones, with some missing. The repertoire holds some 120,000 clones, with roughly 87% as singletons. The sample was peripheral blood. The receptors derive from a woman of 80 years or more with acute or convalescent COVID-19. Both conserved end residues are part of each CDR3. The D gene is left open where the match is weak. The listing skips clone size in some rows; elsewhere it reads once, few, many or a size class.

j_call clone_size d_call v_call cdr3_nt cdr3_aa
TRBJ1-5 - TRBD1 TRBV28 TGTGCCAGCAGTGCCGGGGGACAGGGTCGACAGAGCAATCAGCCCCAGCATTTT CASSAGGQGRQSNQPQHF
TRBJ1-2 - TRBD1 TRBV19 TGTGCCAGTAGATCCCCCCTGAAGGGGGCTTCTAACTATGGCTACACCTTC CASRSPLKGASNYGYTF
TRBJ2-1 - - TRBV28 TGTGCCAGCAGTTTCAGCCAGGGAACCCCTAATGAGCAGTTCTTC CASSFSQGTPNEQFF
TRBJ1-3 - - TRBV10-1 TGCGCTAGCAGTGAGTCGACCCAGGCGGGAAACACCATATATTTT CASSESTQAGNTIYF
TRBJ2-1 few TRBD2 TRBV5-1 TGCGCCAGCGTAGCGGGGGGAGCCTACAATGAGCAGTTCTTC CASVAGGAYNEQFF
TRBJ1-5 few TRBD1 TRBV2 TGTGCCAGCAGTAGGGACAGGGAAAGCAATCAGCCCCAGCATTTT CASSRDRESNQPQHF
TRBJ1-2 - - TRBV28 TGTGCCAGCAGGGTCGGGCGACAGAGCTTTAACTATGGCTACACCTTC CASRVGRQSFNYGYTF
TRBJ1-3 once - TRBV18 TGTGCCAGCTCACCGCAGGGGACCTCTGGAAACACCATATATTTT CASSPQGTSGNTIYF
TRBJ1-4 - - TRBV7-9 TGTGCCAGCAGCCCCGGGAGGGCCTCAACTAATGAAAAACTGTTTTTT CASSPGRASTNEKLFF
TRBJ2-2 - - TRBV7-2 TGTGCCATTATAAAAGGCAGGGGGGACACCGGGGAGCTGTTTTTT CAIIKGRGDTGELFF
TRBJ1-1 - - TRBV5-4 TGTGCCAGCAGCTTGGCCGACTTGAACACTGAAGCTTTCTTT CASSLADLNTEAFF
TRBJ1-6 few TRBD1 TRBV7-2 TGTGCCAGCAGCTTAATTTCGCGGACAGGGAGTCGCTCACCCCTCCACTTT CASSLISRTGSRSPLHF
TRBJ1-1 - - TRBV18 TGTGCCAGCTCACACACCCAAACAGGGATGGCTGAAGCTTTCTTT CASSHTQTGMAEAFF
TRBJ2-7 - TRBD1 TRBV10-3 TGTGCCATCAGTAAGACAGGGGACGAGCAGTACTTC CAISKTGDEQYF
TRBJ1-4 - - TRBV2 TGTGCCATGGCCGGGACAAACTCAAATCCTAATGAAAAACTGTTTTTT CAMAGTNSNPNEKLFF
TRBJ1-1 - TRBD1 TRBV27 TGTGCCAGCCCGGGGACAGGGTCCACTGAAGCTTTCTTT CASPGTGSTEAFF
TRBJ2-3 - TRBD2 TRBV12-3/TRBV12-4 TGTGCCAGCAGAGTTTCGGGACTAGCGGGGGACCATTTT CASRVSGLAGDHF
TRBJ1-1 - TRBD1 TRBV6-6 TGTGCCAGCAGACAGGGGGAGTGGACTGAAGCTTTCTTT CASRQGEWTEAFF
TRBJ2-4 - - TRBV7-9 TGTGCCAGCAGCTTACCTCGGAACATTCAGTACTTC CASSLPRNIQYF
TRBJ1-2 few TRBD1 TRBV7-9 TGTGCCAGCAGCTTAGAGGGACAGGGATACAGCTATGGCTACACCTTC CASSLEGQGYSYGYTF
TRBJ1-5 - TRBD1 TRBV2 TGTGCCAGCAGTGGGACAGGGAATCAGCCCCAGCATTTT CASSGTGNQPQHF
TRBJ2-1 - - TRBV5-1 TGCGCCAGCAGCTCGGGGTCTTCGGGCTCCTACAATGAGCAGTTCTTC CASSSGSSGSYNEQFF
TRBJ1-2 few - TRBV5-1 TGCGCCAGCAGCTTGGGCGCCCCTGGCTATGGCTACACCTTC CASSLGAPGYGYTF
TRBJ1-1 - - TRBV19 TGTGCCAGTAGGCTAGCGACGGCCCGCCCTGAAGCTTTCTTT CASRLATARPEAFF
TRBJ2-5 - - TRBV3-1/TRBV3-2 TGTGCCAGCAGCCCACCACTGAGCCAAGAGACCCAGTACTTC CASSPPLSQETQYF
TRBJ2-1 once - TRBV3-1/TRBV3-2 TGTGCCAGCAGCCCCCCAATAACCGACGGCAGGGTAAGGGGGAATGAGCAGTTCTTC CASSPPITDGRVRGNEQFF